The clone carrying this T cell receptor (beta chain) is a singleton in its sample. The data belong to a study of blood T cell repertoires in COVID-19. The CDR3 consists of 18 residues. Trimming cost V 4 bases and J 4 bases; bases outside gene matches: 10. Germline loops: CDR1 LNHDA, CDR2 SQIVND (reference sequence). Some clones are missing from TCRdb's copy, which holds only in-frame ones; the method was immunoSEQ multiplex PCR. Of fewer than 60,000 clones listed, around four fifths were seen once; the top ten hold under 35%. The material sequenced was peripheral blood. The TCR sequence derives from a man aged 60 to 69 with COVID-19, enrolled during active disease. V usage is TRBV19 and J usage is TRBJ2-1, with TRBD2 matching 13 bases. For the CDR3, the DNA is TGTGCCAGTAGTAGGGGGACTAGCGGGAATACTATTTACAATGAGCAGTTCTTC. Its translation is CASSRGTSGNTIYNEQFF.